Described below is a single T cell receptor (beta chain) sequence and its context. Its antigen is still unknown. Only in-frame clones appear in the TCRdb table, and some are missing; sequencing was by immunoSEQ multiplex PCR. The sample yields several thousand clones, more than 80% seen once. The sample comes from a study of OX40 agonist ivuxolimab in advanced cancers. General study points: On average, CD8+ T cells showed a greater number of expanded clones than CD4+.

Germline V CDR1 and CDR2: SGHTA, FQGNSA. The germline V and J ends were trimmed by 5 bases and 1 base, with 8 bases remaining between them. This CDR3 is 13 amino acids long. The rearrangement uses TRBV7-2 and TRBJ1-1; D possibly corresponds to TRBD1 (6 bases). This receptor was obtained from an adult with an advanced solid tumor such as melanoma, head and neck, liver or kidney cancer. The sequences come from CD4+ or CD8+ T cells sorted from blood, collected in a trial of the OX40 agonist ivuxolimab. CDR3 bases: TGTGCCAGCAGCGCGGACAGGAACACTGAAGCTTTCTTT. Translation: CASSADRNTEAFF.